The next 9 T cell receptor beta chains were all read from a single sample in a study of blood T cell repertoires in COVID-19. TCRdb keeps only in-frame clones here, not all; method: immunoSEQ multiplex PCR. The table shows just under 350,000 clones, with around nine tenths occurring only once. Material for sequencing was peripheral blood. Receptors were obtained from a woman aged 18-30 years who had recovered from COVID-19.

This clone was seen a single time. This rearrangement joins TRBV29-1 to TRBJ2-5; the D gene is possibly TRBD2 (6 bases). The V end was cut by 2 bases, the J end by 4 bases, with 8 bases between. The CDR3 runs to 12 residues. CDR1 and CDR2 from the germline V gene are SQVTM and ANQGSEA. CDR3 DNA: TGCAGCGTTGAACGAGCGGGAGAGACCCAGTACTTC. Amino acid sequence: CSVERAGETQYF.

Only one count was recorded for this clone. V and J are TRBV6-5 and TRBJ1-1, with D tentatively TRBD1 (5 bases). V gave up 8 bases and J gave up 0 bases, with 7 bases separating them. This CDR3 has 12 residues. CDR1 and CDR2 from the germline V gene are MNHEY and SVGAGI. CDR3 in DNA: TGTGCCAGCGGGGGGGTGAACACTGAAGCTTTCTTT. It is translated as CASGGVNTEAFF.

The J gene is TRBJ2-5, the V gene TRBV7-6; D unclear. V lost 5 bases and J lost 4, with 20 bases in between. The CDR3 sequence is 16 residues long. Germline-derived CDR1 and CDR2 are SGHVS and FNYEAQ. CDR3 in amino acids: CASSPGRPVLVETQYF. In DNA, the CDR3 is TGTGCCAGCAGCCCCGGTCGGCCCGTGCTAGTAGAGACCCAGTACTTC.

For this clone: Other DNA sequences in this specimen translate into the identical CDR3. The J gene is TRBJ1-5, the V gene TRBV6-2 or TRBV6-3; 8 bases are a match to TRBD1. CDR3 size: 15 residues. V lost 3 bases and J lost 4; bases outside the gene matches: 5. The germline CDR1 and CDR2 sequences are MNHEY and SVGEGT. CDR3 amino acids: CASSYDRGRNQPQHF. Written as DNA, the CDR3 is TGTGCCAGCAGTTATGACAGGGGCCGTAATCAGCCCCAGCATTTT.

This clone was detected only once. The CDR3 DNA reads TGTGCCAGCAGCCAGGGGGCTAATCAGCCCCAGCATTTT. It encodes CASSQGANQPQHF. The chain links TRBV6-4 to TRBJ1-5; 8 nucleotides align to TRBD1. This CDR3 comprises 13 residues. Germline V gene sequence: CDR1 MRHNA, CDR2 SNTAGT. V lost 6 bases and J lost 4; bases outside the gene matches: 2.

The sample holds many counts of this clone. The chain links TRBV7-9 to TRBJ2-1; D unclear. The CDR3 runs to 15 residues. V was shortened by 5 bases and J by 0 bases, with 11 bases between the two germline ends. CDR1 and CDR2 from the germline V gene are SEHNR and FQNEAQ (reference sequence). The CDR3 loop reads CASSPGRSSYNEQFF. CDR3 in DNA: TGTGCCAGCAGCCCCGGCCGGAGCTCCTACAATGAGCAGTTCTTC.

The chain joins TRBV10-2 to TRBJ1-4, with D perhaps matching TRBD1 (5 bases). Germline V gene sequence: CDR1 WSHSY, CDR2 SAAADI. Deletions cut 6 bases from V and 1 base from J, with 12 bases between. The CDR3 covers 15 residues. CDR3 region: CASRANRLTNEKLFF. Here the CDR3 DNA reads TGCGCCAGCAGGGCGAACAGGTTAACTAATGAAAAACTGTTTTTT.

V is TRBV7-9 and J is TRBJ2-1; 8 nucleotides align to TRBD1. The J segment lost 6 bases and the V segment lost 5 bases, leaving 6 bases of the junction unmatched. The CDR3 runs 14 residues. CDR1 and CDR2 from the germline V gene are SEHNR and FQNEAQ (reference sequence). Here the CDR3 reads CASSQGQGVNEQFF. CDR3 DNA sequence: TGTGCCAGCAGCCAAGGACAGGGAGTCAATGAGCAGTTCTTC.

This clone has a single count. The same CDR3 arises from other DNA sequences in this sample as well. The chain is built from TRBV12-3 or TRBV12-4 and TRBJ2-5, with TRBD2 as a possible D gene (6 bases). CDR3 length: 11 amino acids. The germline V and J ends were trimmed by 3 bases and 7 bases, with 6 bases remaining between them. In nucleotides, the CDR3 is TGTGCCAGCAGTTTGGGAGGGACCCAGTACTTC. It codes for CASSLGGTQYF.